Below, 3 T cell receptor beta chains from the same sample are listed, as sequenced in a study of T cell changes during pregnancy in multiple sclerosis. Assay used: immunoSEQ multiplex PCR; TCRdb lists only in-frame clones, some missing. The sample lists tens of thousands of clones, approximately 94% occurring once. The sequences come from peripheral blood, collected in the third trimester of pregnancy. The receptors were gathered from a female donor with multiple sclerosis, enrolled in a pregnancy study.

The V and J genes are TRBV5-1 and TRBJ1-1, with D possibly being TRBD1 (5 bases). This CDR3 region has 13 residues. In germline, CDR1 is SGHRS, CDR2 YFSETQ. V was shortened by 3 bases and J by 0 bases, with 6 bases between the two germline ends. CDR3 amino acids: CASSSTVNTEAFF. CDR3 nucleotides: TGCGCCAGCAGCTCGACAGTGAACACTGAAGCTTTCTTT. The complete variable domain, with remaining parts taken from reference TRBV5-1 and TRBJ1-1, reads KAGVTQTPRYLIKTRGQQVTLSCSPISGHRSVSWYQQTPGQGLQFLFEYFSETQRNKGNFPGRFSGRQFSNSRSEMNVSTLELGDSALYLCASSSTVNTEAFFGQGTRLTVV.

The chain couples TRBV4-1 to TRBJ2-7; 12 nucleotides align to TRBD2. This CDR3 contains 15 residues. Germline V gene sequence: CDR1 MGHRA, CDR2 YSYEKL. V gave up 6 bases and J gave up 3 bases; unmatched junction bases: 6. The CDR3 region has the DNA TGCGCCAGCAGTCCGACTAGCGGGAGTCTCTACGAGCAGTACTTC. It is translated as CASSPTSGSLYEQYF.

The chain uses TRBV15 and TRBJ1-4, with 7 bases aligning to TRBD1. The CDR3 has 14 residues. V gave up 5 bases and J gave up 7 bases; unmatched junction bases: 7. Germline CDR1 LNHNV, CDR2 YYDKDF (reference sequence). The chain's CDR3 is CATSGETGFEKLFF. The CDR3 nucleotides read TGTGCCACCAGCGGTGAGACAGGGTTTGAAAAACTGTTTTTT.